Presented here are 28 T cell receptor beta chains from one specimen sequenced in a study of T-cell reconstitution after alpha-beta-depleted transplantation in children. Unique molecular identifiers tagged the TCRbeta library. TCRdb itself ran the PCR reads through MiXCR, one entry per CDR3 protein. The sample has 500,000 or so distinct CDR3 sequences, approximately 32% seen once; the top ten hold more than 2%. The sample in question was PBMCs from the stem cell graft donor, obtained from the stem cell graft. The receptors come from a human donor who donated a stem cell graft to a child with aplastic anemia.

The gene calls are TRBV28 and TRBJ2-1; 7 bases match TRBD2. The ends lost 5 bases at V and 7 bases at J; junction bases unmatched: 5. CDR3 length: 13 amino acids. From germline, CDR1 is MDHEN and CDR2 SYDVKM. CDR3 bases: TGTGCCAGCAGTCTCCTAGCGGCTAATGAGCAGTTCTTC. It is translated as CASSLLAANEQFF. Full variable domain (remainder filled in from reference TRBV28 and TRBJ2-1): DVKVTQSSRYLVKRTGEKVFLECVQDMDHENMFWYRQDPGLGLRLIYFSYDVKMKEKGDIPEGYSVSREKKERFSLILESASTNQTSMYLCASSLLAANEQFFGPGTRLTVL.

The J gene is TRBJ1-2, the V gene TRBV7-2, with D uncertain. CDR1 and CDR2 (germline): SGHTA, FQGNSA. Trimming removed 2 bases from V and 6 bases from J, with 7 bases in between. The CDR3 spans 12 residues. DNA of the CDR3: TGTGCCAGCAGCTTAATAATGGATGGCTACACCTTC. Translation: CASSLIMDGYTF.

V and J are TRBV29-1 and TRBJ2-1; a possible D gene is TRBD2 (5 bases). CDR3 length equals 13 residues. Per germline, CDR1 SQVTM and CDR2 ANQGSEA. The germline V and J ends were trimmed by 5 bases and 5 bases, with 13 bases remaining between them. The DNA for the CDR3 is TGCAGCGTTCAATCGCGGGTAAACAATGAGCAGTTCTTC. Translating gives CSVQSRVNNEQFF.

The chain links TRBV2 to TRBJ1-1; TRBD1 aligns across 12 bases. Unmatched junction bases numbered 6, after V lost 6 bases and J lost 4 bases. The V gene's germline CDR1 is SNHLY and CDR2 FYNNEI. The CDR3 has 15 amino acids. CDR3 sequence: CASRSGTGGFTEAFF. CDR3 DNA sequence: TGTGCCAGCAGAAGCGGGACAGGGGGCTTCACTGAAGCTTTCTTT.

V and J are TRBV7-2 and TRBJ2-7, with no clear D. Deletions cut 7 bases from V and 0 bases from J, with 10 bases between. Germline V gene data show CDR1 as SGHTA and CDR2 as FQGNSA. The CDR3 sequence is 13 residues long. The CDR3 nucleotides are TGTGCCAGCAACACCGGTTACTCCTACGAGCAGTACTTC. It is translated as CASNTGYSYEQYF.

The CDR3 is CATSRERAVGAFF. The DNA for the CDR3 is TGTGCCACCAGCAGAGAACGGGCTGTCGGAGCTTTCTTT. The V gene is TRBV15, the J gene TRBJ1-1; D gene ambiguous. This CDR3 has 13 amino acids. The V end lost 0 bases, the J end lost 10 bases, and 12 bases lay between the germline ends. Germline V CDR1 and CDR2: LNHNV, YYDKDF (reference sequence). The variable domain in full, with the rest retrieved from reference TRBV15 and TRBJ1-1, is DAMVIQNPRYQVTQFGKPVTLSCSQTLNHNVMYWYQQKSSQAPKLLFHYYDKDFNNEADTPDNFQSRRPNTSFCFLDIRSPGLGDTAMYLCATSRERAVGAFFGQGTRLTVV.

The chain has TRBV5-1 and TRBJ2-3, with TRBD1 matching 7 bases. The length of the CDR3 is 16 residues. Trimming at V came to 5 bases and at J to 4 bases, leaving 13 bases not matched to a gene. The germline V gene encodes CDR1 SGHRS and CDR2 YFSETQ. The CDR3 here is CASRGWTGGPPDTQYF. The DNA for the CDR3 is TGCGCCAGCAGGGGCTGGACAGGTGGCCCGCCAGATACGCAGTATTTT.

CDR3 in amino acids: CASSWGLAGAYEQFF. CDR3 bases: TGTGCCAGTAGTTGGGGACTAGCGGGAGCCTATGAGCAGTTCTTC. V usage is TRBV19 and J usage is TRBJ2-1; 14 positions match TRBD2. V lost 5 bases and J lost 8; bases outside the gene matches: 5. The CDR3 has 15 amino acids. Germline CDR1 LNHDA, CDR2 SQIVND (reference sequence). The whole variable domain, filled in from reference TRBV19 and TRBJ2-1, reads DGGITQSPKYLFRKEGQNVTLSCEQNLNHDAMYWYRQDPGQGLRLIYYSQIVNDFQKGDIAEGYSVSREKKESFPLTVTSAQKNPTAFYLCASSWGLAGAYEQFFGPGTRLTVL.

The chain has TRBV2 and TRBJ2-1, with 10 bases fitting TRBD1. J lost 7 bases, V lost 0 bases, and 9 bases had no gene match. Germline CDR1 is SNHLY and CDR2 is FYNNEI. This CDR3 has 17 amino acids. CDR3 protein: CASSEANLGQGVNEQFF. DNA for the CDR3: TGTGCCAGCAGTGAAGCGAATTTAGGACAGGGGGTTAATGAGCAGTTCTTC.

The chain employs TRBV5-6 and TRBJ2-7; 10 bases map to TRBD2. The ends lost 2 bases at V and 0 bases at J; junction bases unmatched: 5. Germline CDR1 SGHDT, CDR2 YYEEEE. CDR3 length equals 16 residues. CDR3 coding DNA: TGTGCCAGCAGCTTTGGGCCTAGCGGGAGCTCCTACGAGCAGTACTTC. This sequence encodes CASSFGPSGSSYEQYF.

This chain joins TRBV28 and TRBJ2-7, with TRBD2 matching over 8 bases. CDR1 is MDHEN, CDR2 SYDVKM, per germline. V trimming: 6 bases; J trimming: 3 bases; junction bases outside the gene matches: 13. The length of the CDR3 is 16 residues. The CDR3 nucleotides read TGTGCCAGCAGCCTTATCTCTAGCGGGCTCCGCTACGAGCAGTACTTC. This gives the protein CASSLISSGLRYEQYF.

This clonotype was detected a few times. The J gene is TRBJ1-2, the V gene TRBV4-2; D uncertain. CDR1 LGHNA and CDR2 YNFKEQ come from the germline V gene. V was trimmed by 0 bases and J by 2 bases, leaving 10 bases between them. CDR3 length: 15 amino acids. Written as DNA, the CDR3 is TGTGCCAGCAGCCAAGATCCCGCAGCGAACTATGGCTACACCTTC. Protein sequence: CASSQDPAANYGYTF.

V and J are TRBV5-1 and TRBJ1-2; a possible D gene is TRBD1 (5 bases). V lost 0 bases, J lost 3 bases, and 12 bases lay in between. Germline-derived CDR1 and CDR2 are SGHRS and YFSETQ. CDR3 length equals 15 residues. The DNA of the CDR3 is TGCGCCAGCAGCTTGGGTCAGGGATGGGACTATGGCTACACCTTC. This codes for CASSLGQGWDYGYTF.

The table lists this clonotype with a few counts. For the CDR3, the DNA is TGTGCCAGCAGCTTAGCGGCCGGGGGTCGTGAGCAGTACTTC. This translates into CASSLAAGGREQYF. The J gene is TRBJ2-7, the V gene TRBV7-6, with D perhaps TRBD2 (6 bases). Germline CDR1 reads SGHVS; CDR2 reads FNYEAQ. CDR3 length: 14 amino acids. V was trimmed by 0 bases and J by 7 bases, leaving 13 bases between them.

This clonotype was seen more than once but under ten times. The chain uses TRBV11-1 and TRBJ1-5; 8 bases are a match to TRBD1. V was clipped by 5 bases and J by 1 base; unmatched bases: 13. CDR1 is SGHAT and CDR2 is FQDESV in the germline V gene (reference sequence). The CDR3 covers 18 residues. The CDR3 region has the DNA TGTGCCAGCAGCGCCTGGACAGGGACTGGGGAAAGCAATCAGCCCCAGCATTTT. Residues: CASSAWTGTGESNQPQHF.

The count of this clonotype is one. The chain couples TRBV7-9 to TRBJ1-1, with D unclear. Trimming left V 5 bases short and J 2 bases short, with 15 bases between. Germline values: CDR1 SEHNR, CDR2 FQNEAQ (reference sequence). This CDR3 is 15 amino acids long. CDR3 coding DNA: TGTGCCAGCAGCCTCCGGACGGCGGCCAACACTGAAGCTTTCTTT. Translation gives CASSLRTAANTEAFF. Full variable domain (outside the CDR3, taken from reference TRBV7-9 and TRBJ1-1): DTGVSQNPRHKITKRGQNVTFRCDPISEHNRLYWYRQTLGQGPEFLTYFQNEAQLEKSRLLSDRFSAERPKGSFSTLEIQRTEQGDSAMYLCASSLRTAANTEAFFGQGTRLTVV.

This clonotype was counted only a few times. The chain links TRBV27 to TRBJ1-2; 9 bases agree with TRBD1. This CDR3 comprises 13 residues. V shed 6 bases, J shed 7 bases, and the junction held 6 bases outside the gene matches. From germline, CDR1 is MNHEY and CDR2 SMNVEV (reference sequence). DNA for the CDR3: TGTGCCAGCAGGCGCCCGGGACAGGGTGGCTACACCTTC. It is translated as CASRRPGQGGYTF.

This chain uses TRBV6-2 or TRBV6-3 with TRBJ2-7, with 13 bases aligning to TRBD2. The germline CDR1 and CDR2 sequences are MNHEY and SVGEGT. The trim removed 6 bases at V and 0 bases at J, leaving 2 bases unmatched. There are 15 residues in the CDR3. CDR3 DNA: TGTGCCAGCAGGAGACTAGCGGGAGGCTCCTACGAGCAGTACTTC. Protein sequence: CASRRLAGGSYEQYF.

In this sample, this clonotype turned up a few times. The rearrangement uses TRBV5-4 and TRBJ2-1, with TRBD1 identical over 7 bases. This CDR3 has 13 residues. Looked up from germline, CDR1 is SGHNT and CDR2 is YYREEE (reference sequence). The junction had 4 bases not matched to a gene; V was cut back by 4 bases and J by 6 bases. CDR3 region: CASSHDRVNEQFF. The DNA for the CDR3 is TGTGCCAGCAGCCACGACAGGGTCAATGAGCAGTTCTTC.

This clonotype turned up a few times. The chain links TRBV12-3 or TRBV12-4 to TRBJ2-1; a weak D match, TRBD1 (6 bases). The V end was cut by 3 bases, the J end by 5 bases, with 14 bases between. This CDR3 is 15 amino acids long. This CDR3 is CASSFGGHLDNEQFF. CDR3 nucleotides: TGTGCCAGCAGTTTTGGGGGCCACCTGGACAATGAGCAGTTCTTC.

This sequence joins TRBV12-5 and TRBJ2-7, with a tentative D call TRBD1 (6 bases). CDR3 length equals 13 residues. From germline, CDR1 is LGHNT and CDR2 FRNRAP. Trimming took off 7 bases at V and 3 bases at J, with 13 bases between the two ends. This CDR3 reads CASAPTGFYEQYV. The CDR3 bases are TGTGCTAGTGCTCCTACAGGGTTCTACGAGCAGTACGTC.

This clonotype was seen more than once but under ten times. The genes are TRBV15 and TRBJ2-2; D remains unclear. The CDR3 is 11 amino acids. The germline gives CDR1 LNHNV, CDR2 YYDKDF (reference sequence). Trimming took off 5 bases at V and 5 bases at J, with 3 bases between the two ends. The CDR3 protein is CATSQTGELFF. The CDR3 coding sequence is TGTGCCACCAGCCAGACCGGGGAGCTGTTTTTT.

The rearrangement uses TRBV5-1 and TRBJ2-3, with TRBD2 matching 10 bases. Germline V gene sequence: CDR1 SGHRS, CDR2 YFSETQ. Germline trimming cut 3 bases from V and 8 bases from J; bases unmatched to any gene: 6. The CDR3 runs 14 residues. The CDR3 region has the DNA TGCGCCAGCAGCTGGACTAGCGGTACCGGTACGCAGTATTTT. This encodes CASSWTSGTGTQYF.

The sample holds a few counts of this clonotype. The J gene is TRBJ1-1, the V gene TRBV27; no reliable D call. With 6 bases removed from V and 0 bases from J, the gap between germline ends came to 14 bases. The CDR3 contains 15 residues. Looked up from germline, CDR1 is MNHEY and CDR2 is SMNVEV (reference sequence). CDR3 DNA sequence: TGTGCCAGCAGGGGAGGGTTTCCCATGAACACTGAAGCTTTCTTT. Translating gives CASRGGFPMNTEAFF.

The chain has TRBV4-1 and TRBJ1-5; weak D call: TRBD1 (5 bases). The CDR3 covers 14 residues. V lost 4 bases and J lost 6, with 13 bases in between. Per the germline V gene, CDR1 is MGHRA and CDR2 is YSYEKL. The CDR3 coding sequence is TGCGCCAGCAGCCCCGGGAAGGGGAGTCAGCCCCAGCATTTT. This codes for CASSPGKGSQPQHF.

This clonotype was detected only a few times. DNA of the CDR3: TGTGCCACCAGCAGGCCGGGTGTCGGGCTCTATGGCTACACCTTC. Translated, it gives CATSRPGVGLYGYTF. V usage is TRBV15 and J usage is TRBJ1-2; D gene ambiguous. The V and J ends lost 3 bases and 4 bases respectively, with 15 bases between them. CDR1 and CDR2 (germline): LNHNV, YYDKDF (reference sequence). The length of the CDR3 is 15 residues. Drawing the rest from reference TRBV15 and TRBJ1-2, the complete variable domain is DAMVIQNPRYQVTQFGKPVTLSCSQTLNHNVMYWYQQKSSQAPKLLFHYYDKDFNNEADTPDNFQSRRPNTSFCFLDIRSPGLGDTAMYLCATSRPGVGLYGYTFGSGTRLTVV.

The V gene is TRBV5-1, the J gene TRBJ1-3; weak D call: TRBD1 (5 bases). This CDR3 spans 15 amino acids. Germline V gene sequence: CDR1 SGHRS, CDR2 YFSETQ. With 4 bases removed from V and 0 bases from J, the gap between germline ends came to 11 bases. The CDR3 coding sequence is TGCGCCAGCAGCGGGACGGGACGCTCTGGAAACACCATATATTTT. Translation: CASSGTGRSGNTIYF. Together with reference TRBV5-1 and TRBJ1-3, the CDR3 gives the full variable domain: KAGVTQTPRYLIKTRGQQVTLSCSPISGHRSVSWYQQTPGQGLQFLFEYFSETQRNKGNFPGRFSGRQFSNSRSEMNVSTLELGDSALYLCASSGTGRSGNTIYFGEGSWLTVV.

J is TRBJ2-1 and V is TRBV7-9; 11 bases fit TRBD2. Germline V gene sequence: CDR1 SEHNR, CDR2 FQNEAQ (reference sequence). This CDR3 has 15 amino acids. J gave up 2 bases and V 4 bases, and 1 base lay outside the gene matches. The CDR3 loop reads CASSSTSGTYNEQFF. CDR3 bases: TGTGCCAGCAGCTCGACTAGCGGGACCTACAATGAGCAGTTCTTC.